Below are 15 T cell receptor beta chains sequenced from a single sample in a study of blood T cell repertoires in COVID-19 (dated by TCRdb to between 2020 and 2021). The library came from the immunoSEQ multiplex PCR assay. Held by TCRdb, this immuneACCESS table contains in-frame sequences only and omits some clones. Under half of the omission traces to an unresolved V gene where checked; the cause of the rest is unknown. The sample has about 170,000 clones on record, 84% of them singletons. The top ten hold 13% to 15% of the sample. Sequencing input: PBMCs or T cells enriched from blood (not recorded which). These receptors all come from a man over 45 who had recovered from COVID-19.

The chain joins TRBV27 to TRBJ1-5, with 9 nucleotides matching TRBD1. The CDR3 runs 17 residues. CDR1 MNHEY and CDR2 SMNVEV come from the germline V gene (reference sequence). J lost 0 bases, V lost 4 bases, and 7 bases had no gene match. CDR3 protein: CASSSLGQGYSNQPQHF. CDR3 coding DNA: TGTGCCAGCAGTTCCCTGGGACAGGGATATAGCAATCAGCCCCAGCATTTT.

This clone showed up just a few times. The chain links TRBV19 to TRBJ1-1; D remains ambiguous. Per the germline V gene, CDR1 is LNHDA and CDR2 is SQIVND (reference sequence). The V and J ends lost 5 bases and 3 bases respectively, with 7 bases between them. CDR3 length: 12 residues. CDR3 residues: CASSRAYTEAFF. CDR3 DNA sequence: TGTGCCAGTAGTCGAGCCTACACTGAAGCTTTCTTT.

The chain has TRBV27 and TRBJ1-2; the match to TRBD1 covers 10 bases. The length of the CDR3 is 15 residues. Per germline, CDR1 MNHEY and CDR2 SMNVEV (reference sequence). V shed 0 bases and J 7 bases; nucleotides not matched to a gene: 5. The CDR3 protein is CASSLSGTGAGGYTF. CDR3 nucleotide sequence: TGTGCCAGCAGTTTATCGGGGACAGGGGCGGGTGGCTACACCTTC.

This clone was detected once. This chain joins TRBV4-1 and TRBJ2-1; 11 bases line up with TRBD2. V gave up 1 base and J gave up 0 bases; unmatched junction bases: 8. There are 19 residues in the CDR3. The V gene's germline CDR1 is MGHRA and CDR2 YSYEKL. The CDR3 is CASSQGPSGGLSSYNEQFF. Written as DNA, the CDR3 is TGCGCCAGCAGCCAAGGCCCTAGCGGGGGGCTAAGCTCCTACAATGAGCAGTTCTTC.

The rearrangement uses TRBV28 and TRBJ1-5; the match to TRBD1 covers 9 bases. The CDR3 extends over 15 amino acids. Germline lookup yields CDR1 MDHEN and CDR2 SYDVKM. Germline trimming cut 8 bases from V and 3 bases from J; bases unmatched to any gene: 8. CDR3 amino acids: CASRRQGGYNQPQHF. In nucleotides, the CDR3 is TGTGCCAGCCGGAGACAGGGGGGGTACAATCAGCCCCAGCATTTT. The complete variable domain, with remaining parts taken from reference TRBV28 and TRBJ1-5, reads DVKVTQSSRYLVKRTGEKVFLECVQDMDHENMFWYRQDPGLGLRLIYFSYDVKMKEKGDIPEGYSVSREKKERFSLILESASTNQTSMYLCASRRQGGYNQPQHFGDGTRLSIL.

The chain employs TRBV6-5 and TRBJ1-1, with a weak D call TRBD1 (6 bases). The CDR3 consists of 15 residues. Germline CDR1 MNHEY, CDR2 SVGAGI. V lost 7 bases and J lost 1, with 16 bases in between. CDR3 loop: CASKRTASTNTEAFF. The CDR3 nucleotides read TGTGCCAGCAAGCGGACAGCCAGTACGAACACTGAAGCTTTCTTT.

The V call is TRBV11-2, the J call TRBJ1-4; the D gene is possibly TRBD1 (5 bases). Germline CDR1 reads SGHAT; CDR2 reads FQNNGV. This CDR3 spans 13 amino acids. Trimming stripped 6 bases from V and 8 bases from J, with 13 bases between. In nucleotides, the CDR3 is TGTGCCAGCAGGGGCAGGGCTGGGGAAAAACTGTTTTTT. It yields the protein CASRGRAGEKLFF.

The rearrangement links TRBV25-1 to TRBJ1-6; 9 bases fit TRBD1. V shed 3 bases and J 2 bases; nucleotides not matched to a gene: 8. The CDR3 has 18 residues. The germline CDR1 and CDR2 sequences are MGHDK and SYGVNS. CDR3 residues: CASSEQGQGTAYNSPLHF. In nucleotides, the CDR3 is TGTGCCAGCAGTGAGCAAGGACAGGGGACCGCCTATAATTCACCCCTCCACTTT.

V and J are TRBV28 and TRBJ2-7, with 12 bases that match TRBD2. The germline gives CDR1 MDHEN, CDR2 SYDVKM. Trimming took 2 bases from V and 8 from J; bases not matched to a gene: 10. CDR3 size: 16 residues. CDR3 in amino acids: CASSLRGTSGPLKQYF. CDR3 DNA sequence: TGTGCCAGCAGTTTAAGGGGGACTAGCGGGCCTTTAAAGCAGTACTTC.

DNA of the CDR3: TGTGCCAGCAGCCTACTACAAATGAACACTGAAGCTTTCTTT. As protein: CASSLLQMNTEAFF. The V gene is TRBV7-8, the J gene TRBJ1-1; D is unclear. Germline loops: CDR1 SGHVS, CDR2 FQNEAQ. This CDR3 has 14 residues. V was clipped by 5 bases and J by 0 bases, with 10 bases between them.

The chain links TRBV15 to TRBJ2-3; D unclear. Germline CDR1 is LNHNV and CDR2 is YYDKDF (reference sequence). Trimming pared 0 bases from V and 7 bases from J, leaving 8 bases between. The CDR3 contains 13 residues. The CDR3: CATSRETGHTQYF. DNA of the CDR3: TGTGCCACCAGCAGAGAAACGGGTCATACGCAGTATTTT. Supplemented by reference TRBV15 and TRBJ2-3, the full variable domain reads DAMVIQNPRYQVTQFGKPVTLSCSQTLNHNVMYWYQQKSSQAPKLLFHYYDKDFNNEADTPDNFQSRRPNTSFCFLDIRSPGLGDTAMYLCATSRETGHTQYFGPGTRLTVL.

V and J are TRBV28 and TRBJ2-6; 8 bases are a match to TRBD1. V lost 2 bases to trimming and J lost 4 bases; unmatched junction nucleotides: 7. CDR1 is MDHEN and CDR2 is SYDVKM in the germline V gene. CDR3 length: 17 residues. The CDR3 DNA sequence: TGTGCCAGCAGTTTAGTCGGACAGGGTTACGGGGCCAACGTCCTGACTTTC. This translates into CASSLVGQGYGANVLTF.

This clone appeared a few times. The CDR3 coding sequence is TGTGCCAGCAGTTTATCCACTCTCCGCGCAGAAGCTTTCTTT. It codes for CASSLSTLRAEAFF. The V gene is TRBV28, the J gene TRBJ1-1; D is uncertain. The CDR3 has 14 residues. V was cut by 1 base and J by 8 bases, with 14 bases left in between. Germline CDR1 reads MDHEN; CDR2 reads SYDVKM.

This sequence joins TRBV7-2 and TRBJ1-1; D possibly corresponds to TRBD1 (5 bases). The CDR3 spans 16 residues. Between the trimmed V and J ends, which lost 1 base and 0 bases, there was a span of 12 bases. CDR1 is SGHTA and CDR2 is FQGNSA in the germline V gene. CDR3 nucleotides: TGTGCCAGCAGCTTAGATGGGGCCTTGATGAACACTGAAGCTTTCTTT. Protein sequence: CASSLDGALMNTEAFF.

The genes are TRBV5-1 and TRBJ1-6; the match to TRBD1 covers 10 bases. With V trimmed by 1 base and J by 10 bases, 8 bases remained unmatched. Germline V lookup: CDR1 SGHRS, CDR2 YFSETQ. The CDR3 is 16 amino acids. The CDR3 bases are TGCGCCAGCAGCTTGACCGTGACAGGGGGCAGGTCACCCCTCCACTTT. As protein: CASSLTVTGGRSPLHF.